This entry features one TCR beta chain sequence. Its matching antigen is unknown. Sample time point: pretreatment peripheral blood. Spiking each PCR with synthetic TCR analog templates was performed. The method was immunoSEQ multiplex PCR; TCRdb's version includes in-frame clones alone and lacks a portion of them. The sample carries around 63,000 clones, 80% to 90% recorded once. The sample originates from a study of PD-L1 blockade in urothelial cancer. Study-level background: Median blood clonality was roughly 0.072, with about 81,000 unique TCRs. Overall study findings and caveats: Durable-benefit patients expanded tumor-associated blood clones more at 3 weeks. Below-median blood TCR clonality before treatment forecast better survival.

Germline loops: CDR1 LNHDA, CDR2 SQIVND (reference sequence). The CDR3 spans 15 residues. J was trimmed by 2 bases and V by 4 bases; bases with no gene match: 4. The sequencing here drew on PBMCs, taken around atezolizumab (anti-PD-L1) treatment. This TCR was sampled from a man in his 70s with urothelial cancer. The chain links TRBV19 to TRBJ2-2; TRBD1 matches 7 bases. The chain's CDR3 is CASSTRQGNTGELFF. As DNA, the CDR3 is TGTGCCAGTAGTACTCGACAGGGCAACACCGGGGAGCTGTTTTTT.